This T cell receptor beta chain was retrieved from a study of cytomegalovirus exposure and HLA in healthy donors (dated by TCRdb to the late 2010s). Turning to the overall study: According to an earlier analysis of a few hundred of the donors, about 179 million T cells yielded over 90 million unique TCR beta sequences and around 280 Gb of sequence data. Across under 500 genotyped donors of the cohort, an average of about 240,000 unique TCR beta nucleotide sequences per donor were sequenced, and roughly a sixth of those sequences were non-productive. The study used immunosequencing to profile the T cell repertoires of several hundred subjects and linked those repertoires to cytomegalovirus serostatus. High-throughput TCR immunosequencing, statistical association of individual TCRs with disease status, and machine learning were combined to predict cytomegalovirus infection status. Rather than using new phenotypic data, the later analysis identified candidate immune exposures from TCR beta sequences and from how often those sequences occurred across donors. To decide whether each TCR beta V gene segment behaved as functional or pseudogenic, an earlier analysis of over 500 of the donors relied on high-throughput TCR beta sequencing. The study was designed to test whether signatures of past pathogen exposure could be identified by cataloging public T cell receptors. Besides the first cohort of about 730 subjects, a separate validation cohort made up of roughly 120 different subjects was used. Roughly 300 gigabases of sequencing data and 70 million to 95 million unique TCR sequences made up an early release that covered some 640 HLA-typed donors. A later analysis re-examined previously published TCR beta repertoires from around 670 donors and added high-resolution HLA genotyping to investigate patterns of TCR occurrence. Donor age, sex, ethnicity and CMV serostatus were collected together with the repertoire data. HLA typing included class I and class II loci at four-digit resolution. Of the 300 to 500 genotyped donors, over 80% were placed in the genetic ancestry cluster associated with self-reported Caucasian donors. Typing coverage varied by locus: 629-630 donors for A, B, C, DRB1 and DQB1; approximately 520 for DQA1; more than 600 for DPA1; around 450 for DPB1. Five DR-DQ haplotypes were handled as single units for association and clustering, since linkage in the cohort was strong. Every discovery cohort repertoire had been produced on one sequencing platform. A later genetic analysis took genome-wide SNP genotypes for about three fifths of the roughly 670 donors and used that subset as a discovery cohort.

The cohort comprised around 700 healthy bone marrow donors. Cohort members were all nominally healthy when sampled, although unrecorded immune exposures were likely present. Of the approximately 700 cohort members, more than 250 had a positive CMV serostatus and approximately 400 had a negative one, while no CMV serostatus was recorded for the donor. A peripheral blood sample was collected from each donor, and TCR beta sequencing was performed on peripheral blood mononuclear cells. The Qiagen DNeasy Blood Extraction Kit was used to extract genomic DNA from the blood cell samples. The research as a whole found: Some IMGT-functional V segments, including TRBV6-2 and TRBV6-3, could not be told apart with the 87-base-pair reads, so those segments were excluded. A later genetic analysis associated a missense DCLRE1C variant with V-gene and J-gene trimming of TCR beta chains, and an independent cohort replicated the association. In an earlier analysis of 587 of the donors, most TCR beta V segments appeared in productive rearrangements about 87% or about 30% of the time, broadly matching IMGT annotations. When HLA alleles, especially DR and DQ, strongly co-occurred, TCR associations were difficult to assign to individual alleles. Sequencing depth was assumed to be roughly uniform across donors in the presence/absence analyses, though that assumption may not hold. A later analysis found that most CMV-associated TCR beta chains appeared HLA-restricted, with HLA associations seemingly driven largely by CMV exposure. In a later analysis, HLA-associated TCR beta chains were found to be more clonally expanded and to have lower generation probabilities than equally common non-associated chains. For the cohort, immune exposure information was limited to CMV serostatus. According to the authors, the approach could potentially be generalized to other disease states and immunological phenotypes. In vitro tests confirmed that a few of the cytomegalovirus-associated TCR beta chains recognize cytomegalovirus antigens. In this cohort, only TCR beta chains were sequenced, and detectable features were limited by the absence of alpha or paired-chain data. The classifier was reported to diagnose cytomegalovirus status with high specificity and sensitivity in both the original cohort and the validation cohort. HLA typing was unavailable for some donors at each locus, so association tests used only the typed subset. A later genetic analysis reported fewer N-insertions in productive TCRs among donors in an Asian-associated ancestry cluster than the 666-donor mean. In a later analysis, the rate of TCR association differed among HLA loci, with DRB1 alleles having the most associated TCRs and HLA-C alleles having the fewest. A total of roughly 160 TCR beta chains were listed by the study as associated with cytomegalovirus. Because counts were too low, approximately 18 rarely observed V segments, including chromosome 9 orphons, were excluded from the earlier analysis of several hundred of the donors. While some public TCRs were present in many individuals, most TCR sequences turned up only very rarely across donors. A later analysis reported that several top co-occurrence clusters appeared linked to parvovirus B19, influenza, CMV and Epstein-Barr virus. A further reported finding was that TCR beta sequences accurately predicted the HLA-A and HLA-B alleles for most subjects in the first cohort. Specific HLA alleles were associated with 15,000 to 20,000 TCR beta sequences at a false discovery rate of 0.05 in a later analysis. A cluster of highly shared sequence variants was judged likely to be a technical artifact of the sequencing pipeline. Correlated functional status among segregating V segments might reflect linkage disequilibrium, but an unknown experimental factor could not be ruled out.

Library preparation employed the immunoSEQ multiplex PCR assay. For the multiplex PCR, a mixture combining 60 forward primers for TCR Vbeta segments and 13 reverse primers for TCR Jbeta segments was used. Amplification of the CDR3 region of rearranged TCR beta genes was performed with a multiplex PCR assay on genomic DNA. The amplified TCR beta libraries were sequenced on the Illumina HiSeq System as 87-base-pair reads. Regarding the original processing steps: A later analysis tallied roughly 80 million unique TCR beta chains across the 700 or so repertoires, and about 12 million of those chains were shared by two or more donors. Raw reads were error-corrected and collapsed into unique sequences with a nearest-neighbor algorithm that merged closely related sequences to remove PCR and sequencing errors. Alignment of CDR3 sequences to IMGT reference sequences was used to assign V, D and J gene segments. For a sequence to be retained, a match of at least six nucleotides was required to both a V gene segment and a J gene segment. Rearrangements were classified as productive when the CDR3 lacked stop codons and remained in frame with V and J, and all other rearrangements were classified as non-productive. CDR3 was defined according to IMGT convention as the region running from the second conserved V-encoded cysteine to the conserved J-encoded phenylalanine. In an earlier analysis of around 570 of the donors, sequences lacking an unambiguous match to a single V gene segment were excluded. An earlier analysis of several hundred of the donors called V segments functional above 56.7% productive rearrangements and segregating when the between-donor standard deviation exceeded 5%. To diagnose cytomegalovirus status from the catalog of TCR beta chain sequences, a statistical classification framework was built. In a later analysis, TCR nucleotide sequences were compared against IMGT/GENE-DB human TR gene sequences so that V and J genes could be assigned. The TCRdist pipeline was used in a later analysis to assign CDR3 sequences and most-parsimonious VDJ recombination scenarios. In a later analysis, each TCR beta chain was defined by its CDR3 amino acid sequence together with its V-gene family, and reads without a unique V-gene family were excluded. In a later analysis, 500 to 700 highly shared, low-generation-probability nucleotide sequences were removed to address suspected cross-contamination and a sequencing artifact. A later analysis calculated a clonal expansion index for each public chain from normalized within-repertoire ranks of inferred template counts. In a later analysis, generation probabilities were computed with a VDJ recombination model fitted to out-of-frame rearrangements, and the resulting probabilities were checked against IGoR. In a later analysis, TCR-TCR, TCR-HLA and TCR-CMV co-occurrence was scored with hypergeometric tests, and a repertoire-size bias correction was applied to TCR pairs. A later analysis estimated false discovery rates by permuting HLA or CMV assignments 20 times. In a later analysis, co-occurring TCRs were grouped with DBSCAN, and TCRdist sequence similarity was added when clustering was performed within HLA-allele-positive subsets. For co-occurrence clustering, repertoires with fewer than 30,000 or more than 120,000 public chains were excluded, along with five repertoires with anomalous nucleotide sharing. Sourced from immuneACCESS, this table was stored by TCRdb with only in-frame sequences that have V and J called. A share of the clones is absent; for the studies checked, an unresolved V gene accounts for under half, and the remainder has no known explanation. Clone size and V and J calls were adopted from that table, with D and trimming inferred from the DNA. This sample is represented by fewer than 250,000 clones; about 83% of them were singletons. The ten largest clonotypes hold over 1% of the sample.

From V the trimming removes 4 bases and from J it removes 3 bases, while the gene matches leave 12 bases of the junction unaccounted for. The germline V gene (reference sequence) sets CDR1 to SGHNT and CDR2 to YYREEE. Its CDR3 holds 17 amino acids, cysteine through phenylalanine. Only the CDR3 DNA stays, 51 bases, in frame from base 1. A note on this clone: The specificity of this receptor is unknown. The sample holds no much larger clone one base away, and base qualities are not on file.

The source material was PBMCs. The chain couples TRBV5-4 to TRBJ2-2; 7 middle bases align to TRBD1. The clonotype comes from a human donor in good health. The DNA sequence follows: TGTGCCAGCAGCACAGAACCGGGACAGATGTACACCGGGGAGCTGTTTTTT. Its protein product is CASSTEPGQMYTGELFF.